The clone carrying this T cell receptor beta chain qualifies as medium-sized. Its cognate antigen is unknown. Being off target in a library aimed at alpha chains, this beta chain has a size of little meaning. TCRdb reprocessed the 5' RACE reads via MiXCR and lists one record per CDR3 protein. The table records nearly 10,000 distinct CDR3 sequences, 5.5% to 7% of them present only once. The germline V gene encodes CDR1 SGHRS and CDR2 YFSETQ. The CDR3 length is 15 residues. V trimming: 9 bases; J trimming: 3 bases; junction bases outside the gene matches: 11. The data belong to a study of spatial heterogeneity in lung cancer. Study summary: For tumor regions, TCR transcript counts showed a strong correlation with a T cell module score derived from matched bulk RNA-seq. Study results and caveats: Tumor mutation counts were tracked by expanded intratumoral alpha and beta TCR counts.

Time point in this sample: sample taken at primary tumor resection. The chain uses TRBV5-1 and TRBJ2-2; TRBD2 aligns across 7 bases. The receptor was isolated from a male donor with early-stage non-small cell lung cancer. Specimen: lung tumor tissue, collected at surgery. The DNA of the CDR3 is TGCGCCACCTCGGGAAGGACTAGAGACACCGGGGAGCTGTTTTTT. Residues: CATSGRTRDTGELFF. Full variable domain (missing parts from reference TRBV5-1 and TRBJ2-2): KAGVTQTPRYLIKTRGQQVTLSCSPISGHRSVSWYQQTPGQGLQFLFEYFSETQRNKGNFPGRFSGRQFSNSRSEMNVSTLELGDSALYLCATSGRTRDTGELFFGEGSRLTVL.